The 8 T cell receptor beta chains below come from one sample, sequenced in a study of blood T cell repertoires in COVID-19. Sequencing used immunoSEQ multiplex PCR; TCRdb keeps in-frame clones, though not all of them. This sample yields approximately 140,000 clones, of which nearly 85% are seen a single time; roughly 3.9% belongs to the top ten. The source material was PBMCs or T cells enriched from blood (not recorded which). The receptors here all came from a man between 45 and 60 years old in a cohort exposed to, infected with or recovered from COVID-19 (not recorded which).

This chain connects TRBV27 to TRBJ1-2, with D possibly TRBD1 on 5 matching bases. Germline V gene sequence: CDR1 MNHEY, CDR2 SMNVEV (reference sequence). Trimming left V 3 bases short and J 11 bases short, with 13 bases between. The CDR3 is 12 amino acids. The chain's CDR3 is CASSFGGTEYTF. The CDR3 DNA reads TGTGCCAGCAGTTTCGGCGGGACTGAGTACACCTTC.

J is TRBJ1-6 and V is TRBV6-2 or TRBV6-3; TRBD1 matches at 9 bases. J lost 7 bases, V lost 5 bases, and 6 bases had no gene match. The CDR3 is 15 amino acids. Germline CDR1 and CDR2: MNHEY and SVGEGT. The CDR3 sequence is CASSRPGQGNSPLHF. In DNA form, the CDR3 reads TGTGCCAGCAGTCGACCGGGACAGGGAAATTCACCCCTCCACTTT.

This clone appeared a single time. This sequence joins TRBV27 and TRBJ1-6, with D maybe TRBD1 (6 bases). Germline-derived CDR1 and CDR2 are MNHEY and SMNVEV (reference sequence). Trimming pared 6 bases from V and 8 bases from J, leaving 17 bases between. The CDR3 sequence is 15 residues long. The CDR3 sequence is CASSSRQAFDSPLHF. CDR3 coding DNA: TGTGCCAGCAGCTCCCGACAGGCTTTCGATTCACCCCTCCACTTT.

This chain connects TRBV18 to TRBJ2-7; the match to TRBD2 covers 9 bases. Losses at the gene ends were 2 bases for V and 3 bases for J; bases not matched to a gene: 8. The CDR3 covers 16 residues. Germline CDR1 reads KGHSH; CDR2 reads LQKENI. CDR3 protein: CASSPAGGPIGYEQYF. DNA for the CDR3: TGTGCCAGCTCACCAGCGGGAGGGCCTATCGGCTACGAGCAGTACTTC. The full variable domain, its missing parts supplied by reference TRBV18 and TRBJ2-7, is NAGVMQNPRHLVRRRGQEARLRCSPMKGHSHVYWYRQLPEEGLKFMVYLQKENIIDESGMPKERFSAEFPKEGPSILRIQQVVRGDSAAYFCASSPAGGPIGYEQYFGPGTRLTVT.

The chain uses TRBV7-2 and TRBJ2-7, with 15 bases fitting TRBD2. Germline-derived CDR1 and CDR2 are SGHTA and FQGNSA. This CDR3 contains 17 residues. Trimming cost V 5 bases and J 4 bases; bases outside gene matches: 9. CDR3 DNA sequence: TGTGCCAGCAGCCCCTGGACTAGCGGGAGGGCCGGTTACGAGCAGTACTTC. Amino acids: CASSPWTSGRAGYEQYF.

The CDR3 loop is CAWSVLGDTQYF. CDR3 coding DNA: TGTGCCTGGAGTGTACTCGGAGATACGCAGTATTTT. This chain connects TRBV30 to TRBJ2-3, with D unresolved. The CDR3 is made up of 12 amino acids. Germline V lookup: CDR1 GTSNPN, CDR2 SVGIG (reference sequence). Trimming stripped 0 bases from V and 5 bases from J, with 6 bases between.

The table lists this clone with a count of one. The CDR3 sequence is CASSAAAPSGSLHF. The DNA for the CDR3 is TGTGCCAGCAGCGCGGCGGCACCTTCCGGGTCTCTCCACTTT. The chain employs TRBV6-5 and TRBJ1-6; D is uncertain. There are 14 residues in the CDR3. Germline V gives CDR1 MNHEY, CDR2 SVGAGI. Trimming stripped 6 bases from V and 16 bases from J, with 22 bases between.

The chain joins TRBV29-1 to TRBJ1-5, with D possibly TRBD1 on 5 matching bases. V lost 4 bases to trimming and J lost 1 base, with 11 bases between them. This CDR3 is 14 amino acids long. Germline CDR1 reads SQVTM; CDR2 reads ANQGSEA. CDR3 in amino acids: CSVGFTGSNQPQHF. CDR3 nucleotides: TGCAGCGTTGGCTTCACAGGAAGCAATCAGCCCCAGCATTTT.